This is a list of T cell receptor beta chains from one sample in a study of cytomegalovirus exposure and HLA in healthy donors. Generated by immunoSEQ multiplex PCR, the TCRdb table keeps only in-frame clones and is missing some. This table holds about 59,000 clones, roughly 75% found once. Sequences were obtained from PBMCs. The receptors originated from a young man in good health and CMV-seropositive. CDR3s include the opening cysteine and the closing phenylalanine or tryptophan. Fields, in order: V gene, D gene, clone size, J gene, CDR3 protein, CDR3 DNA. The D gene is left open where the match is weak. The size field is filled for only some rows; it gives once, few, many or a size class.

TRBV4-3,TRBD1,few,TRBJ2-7,CASSQGDRGPYEQYF,TGCGCCAGCAGCCAAGGGGACAGGGGACCCTACGAGCAGTACTTC
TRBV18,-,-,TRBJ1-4,CASSLGAVNEKLFF,TGTGCCAGCTCACTGGGGGCGGTGAATGAAAAACTGTTTTTT
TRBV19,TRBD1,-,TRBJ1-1,CASSIHRGRDTEAFF,TGTGCCAGTAGTATACACAGGGGACGAGACACTGAAGCTTTCTTT
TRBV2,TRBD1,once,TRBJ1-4,CASSRQGPGEKLFF,TGTGCCAGCAGTCGACAGGGGCCGGGGGAAAAACTGTTTTTT
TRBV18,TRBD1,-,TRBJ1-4,CASSSPGQVEKLFF,TGTGCCAGCTCATCCCCGGGACAGGTAGAAAAACTGTTTTTT
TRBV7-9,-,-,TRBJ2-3,CASSSLLTGLADTQYF,TGTGCCAGCAGCTCACTACTTACAGGGTTAGCAGATACGCAGTATTTT
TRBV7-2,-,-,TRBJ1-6,CASSLEARVTVGSPLHF,TGTGCCAGCAGCTTAGAGGCCAGGGTGACGGTTGGGTCACCCCTCCACTTT
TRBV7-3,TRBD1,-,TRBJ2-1,CASSQTRQGRNEQFF,TGTGCCAGCAGCCAAACCCGACAGGGGAGGAATGAGCAGTTCTTC
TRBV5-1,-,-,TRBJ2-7,CASSSGSESSYEQYF,TGCGCCAGCAGCTCCGGGTCAGAGAGCTCCTACGAGCAGTACTTC
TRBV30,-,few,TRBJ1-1,CAWSVWRGDTEAFF,TGTGCCTGGAGTGTATGGAGGGGCGACACTGAAGCTTTCTTT
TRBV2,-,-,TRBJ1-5,CASSEGRLGQPQHF,TGTGCCAGCAGTGAGGGCCGGTTAGGTCAGCCCCAGCATTTT
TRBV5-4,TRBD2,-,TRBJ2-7,CASSWGGGGEQYF,TGTGCCAGCAGCTGGGGCGGGGGGGGTGAGCAGTACTTC
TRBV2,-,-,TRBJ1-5,CASKVEQAEVYAQHF,TGTGCCAGCAAGGTCGAACAGGCTGAAGTATATGCCCAGCATTTT
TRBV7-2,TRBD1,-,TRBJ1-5,CAGSPNHGQGNQPQHF,TGTGCCGGCAGCCCGAACCACGGACAGGGGAATCAGCCCCAGCATTTT
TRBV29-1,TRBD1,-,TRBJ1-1,CSVQDRGTEAFF,TGCAGCGTACAGGACAGGGGGACTGAAGCTTTCTTT
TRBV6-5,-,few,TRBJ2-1,CASSYSGSGAYNEQFF,TGTGCCAGCAGTTACTCGGGATCGGGGGCCTACAATGAGCAGTTCTTC
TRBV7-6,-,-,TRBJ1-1,CASSPILTEAFF,TGTGCCAGCAGCCCAATACTCACTGAAGCTTTCTTT
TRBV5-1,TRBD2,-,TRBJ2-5,CASSAGLASETQYF,TGCGCCAGCAGCGCGGGACTAGCCAGTGAGACCCAGTACTTC
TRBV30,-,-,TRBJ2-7,CAWSVSRLSREQYF,TGTGCCTGGAGTGTATCGCGCCTGTCTCGCGAGCAGTACTTC
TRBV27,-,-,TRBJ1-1,CASSLGQTILNTEAFF,TGTGCCAGCAGTCTCGGACAGACCATACTGAACACTGAAGCTTTCTTT
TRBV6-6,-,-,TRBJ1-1,CASSPDLLGSTEAFF,TGTGCCAGCAGTCCGGACCTTCTCGGGAGCACTGAAGCTTTCTTT
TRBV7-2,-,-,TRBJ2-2,CASSLGGPVTGELFF,TGTGCCAGCAGCTTGGGGGGGCCAGTGACCGGGGAGCTGTTTTTT
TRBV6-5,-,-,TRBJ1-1,CASSRDRPTEAFF,TGTGCCAGCAGTCGCGACAGGCCCACTGAAGCTTTCTTT
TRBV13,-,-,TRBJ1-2,CASSLSAGREEAGYTF,TGTGCCAGCAGCTTAAGCGCGGGCAGGGAGGAGGCTGGCTACACCTTC
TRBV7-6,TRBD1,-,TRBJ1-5,CASSLGTPGQGYQPQHF,TGTGCCAGCAGCTTAGGGACTCCGGGACAGGGGTATCAGCCCCAGCATTTT
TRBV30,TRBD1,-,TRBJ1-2,CAWTLFWGTATNYGYTF,TGTGCCTGGACTCTCTTTTGGGGGACAGCAACTAACTATGGCTACACCTTC
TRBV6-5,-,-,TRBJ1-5,CASRRTGRNQPQHF,TGTGCCAGCAGGCGTACAGGGCGGAATCAGCCCCAGCATTTT
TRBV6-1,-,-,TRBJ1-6,CASIVGGHSNSPLHF,TGTGCCAGCATAGTGGGGGGGCATTCTAATTCACCCCTCCACTTT
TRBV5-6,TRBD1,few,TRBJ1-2,CASSSTGTGGLGYTF,TGTGCCAGCAGCTCAACCGGGACAGGGGGACTGGGCTACACCTTC
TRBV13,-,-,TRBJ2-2,CASSTDRSGELFF,TGTGCCAGCAGCACCGACAGGTCCGGGGAGCTGTTTTTT
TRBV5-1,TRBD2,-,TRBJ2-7,CASSSLTSGGVSYEQYF,TGCGCCAGCAGCTCTCTGACTAGCGGGGGGGTCTCCTACGAGCAGTACTTC
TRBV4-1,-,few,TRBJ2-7,CASSQGQFSYEQYF,TGCGCCAGCAGCCAAGGGCAGTTTTCCTACGAGCAGTACTTC
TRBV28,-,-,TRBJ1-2,CASTDTSSIGYTF,TGTGCCAGCACGGACACCTCTAGTATTGGCTACACCTTC
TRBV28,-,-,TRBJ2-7,CATPLEARVSYEQYF,TGTGCCACCCCCCTCGAGGCCAGGGTCTCCTACGAGCAGTACTTC
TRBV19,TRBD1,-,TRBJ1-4,CASSIVYPTGQPNEKLFF,TGTGCCAGTAGTATAGTCTATCCCACGGGACAGCCTAATGAAAAACTGTTTTTT
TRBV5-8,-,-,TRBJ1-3,CASSLPGPRRNTIYF,TGTGCCAGCAGCTTGCCAGGCCCACGCCGAAACACCATATATTTT
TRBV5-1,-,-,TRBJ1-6,CASSLGEVGNSPLHF,TGCGCCAGCAGCTTAGGGGAGGTTGGGAATTCACCCCTCCACTTT
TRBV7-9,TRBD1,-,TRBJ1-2,CASSRQGSSYGYTF,TGTGCCAGCAGCCGACAGGGGTCCAGCTATGGCTACACCTTC
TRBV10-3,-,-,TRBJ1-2,CAISVQGSVGYTF,TGTGCCATCAGTGTACAGGGTTCAGTTGGCTACACCTTC
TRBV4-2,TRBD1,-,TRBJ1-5,CASSQEAGGGNQPQHF,TGTGCCAGCAGCCAAGAGGCAGGGGGCGGCAATCAGCCCCAGCATTTT
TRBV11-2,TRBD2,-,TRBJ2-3,CASSPLVAGVGTDTQYF,TGTGCCAGCAGCCCCCTCGTTGCGGGGGTTGGCACAGATACGCAGTATTTT
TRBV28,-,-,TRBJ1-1,CASSLLRSEAFF,TGTGCCAGCAGTTTATTGAGGAGTGAAGCTTTCTTT
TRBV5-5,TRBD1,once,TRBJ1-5,CASSLQDRGPGRLSNQPQHF,TGTGCCAGCAGCTTGCAGGACAGGGGGCCCGGGCGTCTCAGCAATCAGCCCCAGCATTTT
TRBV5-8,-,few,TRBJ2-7,CASSPDYYEQYF,TGTGCCAGCAGCCCAGACTATTACGAGCAGTACTTC
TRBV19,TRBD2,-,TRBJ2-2,CASTGQAGLAGGSGELFF,TGTGCCAGCACCGGCCAAGCCGGCCTAGCGGGGGGATCAGGGGAGCTGTTTTTT
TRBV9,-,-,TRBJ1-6,CASSRDNSPLHF,TGTGCCAGCAGCCGGGATAATTCACCCCTCCACTTT
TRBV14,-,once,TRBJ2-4,CASSQGFGSECIQYF,TGTGCCAGCAGCCAAGGTTTCGGTTCGGAGTGCATTCAGTACTTC
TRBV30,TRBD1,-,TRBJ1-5,CAWSRGPSNQPQHF,TGTGCCTGGAGCAGGGGGCCTAGCAATCAGCCCCAGCATTTT
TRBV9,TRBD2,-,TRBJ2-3,CASSPQGLLRTDTQYF,TGTGCCAGCAGCCCCCAGGGACTACTTCGCACAGATACGCAGTATTTT
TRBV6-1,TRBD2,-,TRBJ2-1,CASSERELRAGTNEQFF,TGTGCCAGCAGTGAAAGGGAGCTCAGAGCGGGGACCAATGAGCAGTTCTTC
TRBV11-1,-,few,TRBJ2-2,CASSLSPGELFF,TGTGCCAGCAGCTTAAGCCCCGGGGAGCTGTTTTTT
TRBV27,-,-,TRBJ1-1,CASRVSREGTEAFF,TGTGCCAGCCGGGTCAGCAGGGAAGGGACTGAAGCTTTCTTT
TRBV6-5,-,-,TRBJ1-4,CASSYSAGEKLFF,TGTGCCAGCAGTTACTCAGCGGGGGAAAAACTGTTTTTT
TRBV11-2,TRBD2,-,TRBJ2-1,CASSPRLAGLYNEQFF,TGTGCCAGCAGCCCCCGGCTAGCGGGGCTGTACAATGAGCAGTTCTTC
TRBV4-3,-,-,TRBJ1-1,CASSQAATGNTEAFF,TGCGCCAGCAGCCAAGCTGCGACAGGGAACACTGAAGCTTTCTTT
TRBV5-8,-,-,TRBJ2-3,CASSFRVKTSTDTQYF,TGTGCCAGCAGCTTCCGGGTTAAAACTAGCACAGATACGCAGTATTTT
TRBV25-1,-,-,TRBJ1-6,CASSPLYSRSFLYSPLHF,TGTGCCAGCAGTCCCCTCTACTCCCGAAGCTTCCTATATTCACCCCTCCACTTT
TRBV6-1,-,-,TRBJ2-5,CASSEQGKETQYF,TGTGCCAGCAGTGAACAGGGGAAAGAGACCCAGTACTTC
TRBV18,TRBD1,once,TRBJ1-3,CASSPTGGYGNTIYF,TGTGCCAGCTCACCCACAGGGGGGTACGGAAACACCATATATTTT
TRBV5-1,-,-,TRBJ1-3,CASSSGDTIYF,TGCGCCAGCAGCTCGGGGGACACCATATATTTT